The rows below give T cell receptor beta chains drawn from one sample of a study of T cells in Graves' hyperthyroidism and ophthalmopathy. MiXCR, run by TCRdb on the multiplex PCR reads, gives a single entry per CDR3 protein. Among a few hundred thousand distinct CDR3 sequences listed, 15% to 20% were seen once. Input material: blood. Receptors were obtained from a man younger than 35 with Graves' ophthalmopathy. Each CDR3 is given with its conserved first and last residue. The D gene is left open where the match is weak. Only part of the rows carry a size: once, few, many, or a class if the clone is expanded.

DNA,CDR3,size,J,D,V
TGTGCCAGCAGCTTTGGGCCTATCCGGACCACGGAGACCCAGTACTTC,CASSFGPIRTTETQYF,many,TRBJ2-5,.,TRBV7-3
TGCAGCGCACGGGGGACGGCAGGTTCACCCCTCCACTTT,CSARGTAGSPLHF,.,TRBJ1-6,.,TRBV29-1
TGTGCCACCAGTGACAGGGGAGGAGATACGCAGTATTTT,CATSDRGGDTQYF,many,TRBJ2-3,.,TRBV24-1
TGTGCCAGCAGCGATTCTCCGGGAAATTCCGGAGACACCATATATTTT,CASSDSPGNSGDTIYF,.,TRBJ1-3,.,TRBV12-3/TRBV12-4
TGTGCCAGCTCACCAAACTGGGAGGGTGAGAATGGCTACACCTTC,CASSPNWEGENGYTF,.,TRBJ1-2,.,TRBV18
TGTGCCAGCAGCGAAAGGGGGGGCCGGGGAGAGACCCAGTACTTC,CASSERGGRGETQYF,.,TRBJ2-5,.,TRBV7-3
TGTGCCAGCTCACCAAGACAGGGGCCCGGGAATGAGCAGTTCTTC,CASSPRQGPGNEQFF,few,TRBJ2-1,TRBD1,TRBV18
TGTGCCAGCTCACCTCCCGCGGCCCTCCGAGGTGAAAAACTGTTTTTT,CASSPPAALRGEKLFF,.,TRBJ1-4,.,TRBV18
TGTGCCAGCGGGGTTCGTAACCCGGGACTAGCGAAAGGCGGGGAGCTGTTTTTT,CASGVRNPGLAKGGELFF,.,TRBJ2-2,TRBD2,TRBV7-9
TGCAGTGCTAGAGACCCTCTAGCGGGGGGCCGGGATGAGCAGTTCTTC,CSARDPLAGGRDEQFF,.,TRBJ2-1,TRBD2,TRBV20-1
TGTGCCAGCAGCGCGACAGGGTTTGAAGCTTTCTTT,CASSATGFEAFF,few,TRBJ1-1,TRBD1,TRBV9
TGCAGTGCTAGAGAAGGGCAGCCCTCCTACGAGCAGTACTTC,CSAREGQPSYEQYF,few,TRBJ2-7,.,TRBV20-1
TGTGCCAGCACCTACAGCAACACTGAAGCTTTCTTT,CASTYSNTEAFF,many,TRBJ1-1,.,TRBV12-3/TRBV12-4
TGCGCCAGCAGCGAGAACACTGAAGCTTTCTTT,CASSENTEAFF,many,TRBJ1-1,.,TRBV10-2
TGTGCCAGCAGCGAGGGGGGGTTCGGCGGGGAGCTGTTTTTT,CASSEGGFGGELFF,.,TRBJ2-2,.,TRBV9
TGCGCCAGCAGCCTCGGGGCAGGTCAGGACATTCAGTACTTC,CASSLGAGQDIQYF,many,TRBJ2-4,.,TRBV5-1
TGTGCCAGCAGCTCGGCGCTCACTGAAGCTTTCTTT,CASSSALTEAFF,few,TRBJ1-1,.,TRBV5-6
TGCAGTGCTAGAAGCGTTGACTTCCTGACCTACGAGCAGTACTTC,CSARSVDFLTYEQYF,many,TRBJ2-7,.,TRBV20-1
TGTGCCAGCAGCTTGATGCAGGGAGACGGGAAACTGTTTTTT,CASSLMQGDGKLFF,.,TRBJ1-4,.,TRBV5-5
TGCGCCAGCAGCTCGGGGGCTTCTGAAGCTTTCTTT,CASSSGASEAFF,many,TRBJ1-1,.,TRBV5-1